What follows describes a single T cell receptor (beta chain). Its antigen has not been determined. The sample holds no much larger clone one base away, and base qualities are not on file. The data were taken from a study of blood T cell repertoires in COVID-19 (dated by TCRdb to the early 2020s). A note on the overall study: Samples covering the acute and convalescent phases of COVID-19 were provided by collaborators in the United States, Italy and Spain. The prospective study material was composed of cDNA or gDNA derived from T cells, B-cell-depleted T cells, or PBMCs. Deeply sampled blood TCRbeta repertoires from subjects exposed to, actively infected with, or recovered from COVID-19 were included in the dataset. The repertoires were released in a freely available public database intended as a resource for research on the immune response to SARS-CoV-2. Samples came from the ongoing ImmuneRACE study (first 160 participants) plus 1,254 subjects from 6 global collaborators. Sample metadata almost always included a de-identified subject ID, COVID-19 status, age in years and sex. Where available, HLA class I and class II types were taken from metadata supplied by the sample provider and were not determined by assay-based typing. Beyond this particular receptor, the publication reports: How much clinical and demographic metadata was included differed by source and by participant, and the metadata was provided uncurated.

Based on the germline V gene, the CDR1 and CDR2 sequences are SGHTA and FQGNSA. V and J are truncated by 1 base and 4 bases respectively, leaving an intervening sequence of 16 bases. The CDR3, from cysteine to phenylalanine, totals 16 residues. CDR3 DNA only is kept here, 48 bases in frame from base 1. Participants in the prospective study were enrolled through a virtual design, were aged roughly 18 to 90 years, and lived in approximately 24 United States geographic areas. In the prospective study, cohorts were assigned on the basis of participant-reported clinical history obtained from a screening survey and a study questionnaire. Recovered participants in ImmuneRACE Cohort 3 were defined as having two consecutive negative NP/OP PCR tests, clearance from a healthcare professional, or resolution of symptoms. Mobile phlebotomists in the prospective study collected whole blood, serum and a nasopharyngeal or oropharyngeal swab from every participant. Over an approximately 2-month period, participants in the prospective study had the option of providing additional blood draws and questionnaires. Before DNA extraction, prospective study blood samples were shipped either frozen or at room temperature.

TCRbeta CDR3 regions were amplified from genomic DNA by means of the immunoSEQ Assay, a bias-controlled multiplex PCR. Processing in the source paper ran as follows. Within the assay, amplification of reference gene primers was used to estimate how many nucleated cells each sample contained. To quantify the absolute abundance of each unique TCRbeta CDR3 rearrangement, sequence reads were collapsed and filtered. For each sample, productive Simpson clonality was calculated as the square root of Simpson's diversity index over productive rearrangements. Here the immuneACCESS table is served through TCRdb, limited to in-frame sequences with V and J called. Missing clones are a known gap in these copies; in checked studies unresolved V genes cover under half, and the rest lacks a known reason. Clonal size and the V and J genes are those of that table, whereas D and trimming came from the DNA. The sample contains 200,000 to 250,000 clones, 80% to 85% of them found a single time. Of the sample, approximately 6.5% is held by the ten largest clones.

Specimen: PBMCs or T cells enriched from blood (not recorded which). This sequence uses TRBV7-2 and TRBJ1-2; TRBD1 is possibly the D segment (5 matching bases). This clonotype was sampled from a woman between 40 and 55 years old who had recovered from COVID-19. In nucleotide form, the sequence is TGTGCCAGCAGCTTAGAAAGGGCAGGGTATCTCTATGGCTACACCTTC. Its product reads: CASSLERAGYLYGYTF. Reference TRBV7-2 and TRBJ1-2 proteins supply the regions before and after the CDR3; the full variable domain is: GAGVSQSPSNKVTEKGKDVELRCDPISGHTALYWYRQSLGQGLEFLIYFQGNSAPDKSGLPSDRFSAERTGGSVSTLTIQRTQQEDSAVYLCASSLERAGYLYGYTFGSGTRLTVV.